Listed below are T cell receptor beta chains from one sample, sequenced in a study of technical replicates of blood from a few donors. Data came from immunoSEQ multiplex PCR; TCRdb stores just in-frame clones and leaves some out. The sample has approximately 74,000 clones; around nine tenths are singletons. Material: PBMCs. All receptors come from a human donor in good health. Some clones in this sample may be carry-over from other donors' samples. Each CDR3 is given with its conserved first and last residue. Fields, in order: V gene, J gene, clone size, D gene, CDR3 DNA, CDR3 protein. D genes are given only for firm matches. For some rows the clone size is stated as once, few or many, or as a class when expanded; others skip it.

TRBV9	TRBJ2-7	NA	TRBD2	TGTGCCAGCAGCCCACAGACTAGCGGGAGAGGCGAGCAGTACTTC	CASSPQTSGRGEQYF
TRBV2	TRBJ1-3	once	TRBD1	TGTGCCAGCACAGGGGGTGGAAACACCATATATTTT	CASTGGGNTIYF
TRBV30	TRBJ2-5	NA	NA	TGTGCCTGGTCCCAAGCCTGGGGAGGAGGAGAGACCCAGTACTTC	CAWSQAWGGGETQYF
TRBV7-4	TRBJ2-4	NA	TRBD1	TGTGCCAGCAGCTTTTGGGACAGATCTAAATTAGCCAAAAACATTCAGTACTTC	CASSFWDRSKLAKNIQYF
TRBV18	TRBJ1-1	NA	NA	TGTGCCAGCTCACCAGTAGGGGGGAACACTGAAGCTTTCTTT	CASSPVGGNTEAFF
TRBV13	TRBJ2-5	NA	NA	TGTGCCAGCAGCCCAGGGGTTACGGTAGAGACCCAGTACTTC	CASSPGVTVETQYF
TRBV27	TRBJ2-6	NA	NA	TGTGCCAGCAGTCCCGGGACAGCGGGTCTTGCTGGGGCCAACGTCCTGACTTTC	CASSPGTAGLAGANVLTF
TRBV7-9	TRBJ1-5	few	NA	TGTGCCAGCAGCCGTTCTGATCAGCCCCAGCATTTT	CASSRSDQPQHF
TRBV5-8	TRBJ2-1	NA	NA	TGTGCCAGCAGCTTGGGGACTCAAGTGCAGTTCTTC	CASSLGTQVQFF
TRBV7-6	TRBJ1-2	NA	NA	TGTGCCAGCTGGGGGCCTTATGGCTACACCTTC	CASWGPYGYTF
TRBV4-2	TRBJ2-3	NA	NA	TGTGCCAGCAGCCAAGATGTAAGAGCGGATACGCAGTATTTT	CASSQDVRADTQYF
TRBV7-2	TRBJ1-1	few	NA	TGTGCCAGCAGAGGGCAGGGTGGCACTGAAGCTTTCTTT	CASRGQGGTEAFF
TRBV7-2	TRBJ2-3	NA	NA	TGTGCCAGCACCTTTAGCGGTAGCACAGATACGCAGTATTTT	CASTFSGSTDTQYF
TRBV7-8	TRBJ1-5	NA	NA	TGTGCCAGCAGCTTAGAACAGGCCAGCCTGCGCAATCAGCCCCAGCATTTT	CASSLEQASLRNQPQHF
TRBV4-3	TRBJ1-1	NA	NA	TGCGCCAGCAGCCAAGATTGGGGAGGGGTCACTGAAGCTTTCTTT	CASSQDWGGVTEAFF
TRBV6-1	TRBJ1-1	NA	TRBD1	TGTGCCAGCAGTGATTCAGGGGGCCTCACTGAAGCTTTCTTT	CASSDSGGLTEAFF
TRBV6-4	TRBJ1-1	NA	NA	TGTGCCAGCAGTGTTTGGCGGATGAACACTGAAGCTTTCTTT	CASSVWRMNTEAFF
TRBV21-1	TRBJ2-5	NA	NA	TGTGCCAGCAGCAAGGGTCGGACTAGCGAAGAGACCCAGTACTTC	CASSKGRTSEETQYF
TRBV7-3	TRBJ1-2	few	NA	TGTGCCAGCAGCCCGTGGACAGCCAACTATGGCTACACCTTC	CASSPWTANYGYTF
TRBV7-9	TRBJ2-2	NA	NA	TGTGCCAGCAGCTTGGTGGGGGGCACCGGGGAGCTGTTTTTT	CASSLVGGTGELFF
TRBV29-1	TRBJ1-2	NA	NA	TGCAGCGTTGAAGTCTTCCGGGACATGAATAGCGGGGGCTACACCTTC	CSVEVFRDMNSGGYTF
TRBV5-1	TRBJ1-2	NA	TRBD1	TGCGCCAGCAGCTGGACAGGGGGCGCAGGTGGCTACACCTTC	CASSWTGGAGGYTF
TRBV27	TRBJ2-1	NA	TRBD1	TGTGCCAGCAGTTCCGACCCTACAGGGGTCCCACGCTACAATGAGCAGTTCTTC	CASSSDPTGVPRYNEQFF
TRBV19	TRBJ2-6	NA	NA	TGTGCCTCCCGCCGGGACACAGTCTCTGGGGCCAACGTCCTGACTTTC	CASRRDTVSGANVLTF
TRBV29-1	TRBJ1-2	NA	NA	TGCAGCGTCCCTCCACCGCGGGGACTAAACTATGGCTACACCTTC	CSVPPPRGLNYGYTF
TRBV19	TRBJ2-3	NA	TRBD2	TGTGCCAGTAGTACCAGGGGGGGACTAGCGGGAGGGCCTGGCACAGATACGCAGTATTTT	CASSTRGGLAGGPGTDTQYF
TRBV7-2	TRBJ2-7	NA	TRBD2	TGTGCCAGCAGCTCCCTGGCGGGGGGGCCCTACGAGCAGTACTTC	CASSSLAGGPYEQYF
TRBV5-1	TRBJ2-1	NA	TRBD2	TGCGCCAGCAGCTTCCTAGCGGGGGGACCCAATGAGCAGTTCTTC	CASSFLAGGPNEQFF
TRBV6-1	TRBJ2-1	NA	TRBD2	TGTGCCAGCAGTGAACCTAGCGGGAGGGCCTCGGTTGAGCAGTTCTTC	CASSEPSGRASVEQFF
TRBV5-8	TRBJ2-7	NA	TRBD1	TGTGCCAGCAGCTTCCGGGACAGGGGAGTCCTGCAGTACTTC	CASSFRDRGVLQYF
TRBV7-8	TRBJ2-3	NA	TRBD2	TGTGCCAGCAGCTTAGCCCGTTCTAGCGGGGGGAGCACAGATACGCAGTATTTT	CASSLARSSGGSTDTQYF
TRBV6-5	TRBJ2-7	NA	TRBD2	TGTGCCAGCAGTTATGGTACTAGCGGGAGGGCCTACGAGCAGTACTTC	CASSYGTSGRAYEQYF
TRBV25-1	TRBJ2-1	NA	NA	TGTGCCAGCCTTGGTCACACCGCCTACAATGAGCAGTTCTTC	CASLGHTAYNEQFF
TRBV7-2	TRBJ2-3	NA	NA	TGTGCCAGCAGCCAGGGGGGATCCACAGATACGCAGTATTTT	CASSQGGSTDTQYF
TRBV5-1	TRBJ2-3	NA	NA	TGCGCCAGCAGCCGCCGGGTCTTAAATTTT	CASSRRVLNF
TRBV27	TRBJ1-1	NA	NA	TGTGCCAGCAGTAACCAGGGGTACACTGAAGCTTTCTTT	CASSNQGYTEAFF
TRBV29-1	TRBJ1-2	NA	NA	TGCAGCGTTGAAGAGAGGGATCGTGACTATGGCTACACCTTC	CSVEERDRDYGYTF
TRBV2	TRBJ2-1	NA	NA	TGTGCCAGCAGTGGAGAAGCGGACCGAAGCTCCTACAATGAGCAGTTCTTC	CASSGEADRSSYNEQFF
TRBV18	TRBJ2-7	NA	NA	TGTGCCAGCTCAGCGGGGCGGGGGCCCTACGAGCAGTACTTC	CASSAGRGPYEQYF
TRBV5-1	TRBJ2-1	NA	TRBD1	TGCGCCAGCAGGGGACAGGGTTTGTCCTACAATGAGCAGTTCTTC	CASRGQGLSYNEQFF
TRBV4-1	TRBJ2-1	NA	TRBD2	TGCGCCAGCAGCCATATCCCGACTAGCGGGGGCGGCAATGAGCAGTTCTTC	CASSHIPTSGGGNEQFF
TRBV13	TRBJ2-7	NA	TRBD2	TGTGCCAGCAGCTATGGACTAGCGGCCTCCTACGAGCAGTACTTC	CASSYGLAASYEQYF
TRBV9	TRBJ1-6	few	NA	TGTGCCAGCGCTGGGGGGTTGGATAATTCACCCCTCCACTTT	CASAGGLDNSPLHF
TRBV2	TRBJ1-3	NA	TRBD1	TGTGCCAGCAGTGTAGCCGGGACAGGGGGTGGAAACACCATATATTTT	CASSVAGTGGGNTIYF
TRBV11-3	TRBJ2-3	NA	NA	TGTGCCAGCAGCGATAGCGGCAGGAGTGTGCGATCTAGCACAGATACGCAGTATTTT	CASSDSGRSVRSSTDTQYF
TRBV19	TRBJ2-2	NA	NA	TGTGCCAGTAATCTCGCGAACACCGGGGAGCTGTTTTTT	CASNLANTGELFF
TRBV4-2	TRBJ2-4	NA	TRBD2	TGTGCCAGCAGCCAAGATCCCGCGGGGAGGGCCCGAAGAGCCATCAACATTCAGTACTTC	CASSQDPAGRARRAINIQYF
TRBV9	TRBJ2-1	NA	TRBD1	TGTGCCAGCAGCGTAGATAACAGGGGGAAATACAATGAGCAGTTCTTC	CASSVDNRGKYNEQFF
TRBV29-1	TRBJ2-2	NA	TRBD2	TGCAGCGTTATAGCGGGAGAAGGCACCGGGGAGCTGTTTTTT	CSVIAGEGTGELFF
TRBV19	TRBJ2-5	NA	TRBD1	TGTGCCAGTAGTCGGACAGGGGGAACATTGGAGCAGTACTTC	CASSRTGGTLEQYF
TRBV7-9	TRBJ2-1	NA	TRBD1	TGTGCCAGCAGCCTAAACAGGGGGCTCGAGAATGAGCAGTTCTTC	CASSLNRGLENEQFF
TRBV6-1	TRBJ2-7	NA	TRBD2	TGTGCCAGCAGCACACTAGCGGGAGATTCCGAGCAGTACTTC	CASSTLAGDSEQYF
TRBV30	TRBJ2-1	NA	TRBD2	TGTGCCTGGATGGCTAGCGGGAGCCCAAGCTCCTACAATGAGCAGTTCTTC	CAWMASGSPSSYNEQFF
TRBV19	TRBJ1-5	NA	TRBD1	TGTGCCAGTAGTATCCCCAGCAGGGGGGATCAGCCCCAGCATTTT	CASSIPSRGDQPQHF